The source of this T cell receptor (beta chain) is a study of human T cells and chemical hapten exposure. This clonotype was detected ten times or more. Time point specified: pre-sensitization, week 0. Treatment indicated: therapeutic diphenylcyclopropenone sensitization with weekly scalp DPC. This CDR3 spans 15 amino acids. V dropped 3 bases and J dropped 8 bases, with 14 bases sitting between them. CDR1 is MDHEN and CDR2 is SYDVKM in the germline V gene. In the source study's methods: A typical sample had roughly 96,000 TCRs, with about 20,000 to 690,600 overall. Using its own MiXCR run on the RACE reads, TCRdb lists one record per CDR3 protein. For this entry, the V and J calls and clone size follow TCRdb and not the study's own pipeline. The sample includes 300,000 to 450,000 distinct CDR3 sequences, about 5.1% of them seen just once.

The rearrangement uses TRBV28 and TRBJ1-6, with a weak D call TRBD1 (5 bases). Here the sequenced sample was whole blood, taken in connection with sensitization to the hapten diphenylcyclopropenone (DPC). The clonotype originates from a woman aged 50 to 60 with alopecia areata. Some clones in this sample may be carry-over from other donors' samples. CDR3 bases: TGTGCCAGCAGTTTTAATCGGACACCTTATTCACCCCTCCACTTT. Translating gives CASSFNRTPYSPLHF.